This passage covers 25 T cell receptor beta chains from one sample sequenced in a study of cytomegalovirus exposure and HLA in healthy donors. With 60 Vbeta and 13 Jbeta primers, the PCR was carried out. Repertoires were generated with immunoSEQ multiplex PCR, while TCRdb's copy carries only in-frame clones and drops some. The table has 100,000 to 150,000 clones, less than 85% seen once. The material sequenced was PBMCs. These TCRs come from a man between 25 and 39 years old in good health and CMV-seropositive.

This clone was recorded once. The chain has TRBV5-1 and TRBJ2-5; D perhaps matches TRBD1 (6 bases). CDR3 size: 16 residues. V was shortened by 1 base and J by 1 base, with 14 bases between the two germline ends. The germline gives CDR1 SGHRS, CDR2 YFSETQ. CDR3 loop: CASSLRGTDSQETQYF. The CDR3 DNA is TGCGCCAGCAGCTTGAGGGGGACCGACAGCCAAGAGACCCAGTACTTC.

The V and J genes are TRBV5-1 and TRBJ1-1; 7 nucleotides agree with TRBD1. The CDR3 length is 14 residues. CDR1 and CDR2 from the germline V gene are SGHRS and YFSETQ. V was clipped by 2 bases and J by 6 bases; unmatched bases: 7. CDR3 in DNA: TGCGCCAGCAGCTTAAGACAGGGCGGCGCTGAAGCTTTCTTT. Translation gives CASSLRQGGAEAFF.

V and J are TRBV10-2 and TRBJ2-5; unclear D gene. The V end lost 8 bases, the J end lost 3 bases, and 13 bases lay between the germline ends. CDR1 and CDR2 (germline): WSHSY, SAAADI. The CDR3 length is 13 residues. CDR3 amino acids: CASGFGHKETQYF. As DNA, the CDR3 is TGCGCCAGCGGTTTTGGGCACAAAGAGACCCAGTACTTC.

The rearrangement uses TRBV2 and TRBJ2-5; D possibly corresponds to TRBD1 (6 bases). Germline CDR1 reads SNHLY; CDR2 reads FYNNEI. The CDR3 runs to 15 residues. Trimming left V 2 bases short and J 1 base short, with 11 bases between. The CDR3 protein is CASSEPGTRQETQYF. The CDR3 DNA follows: TGTGCCAGCAGTGAACCCGGGACACGCCAAGAGACCCAGTACTTC.

CDR3: CASSVGLGGYEQYF. In nucleotides, the CDR3 is TGTGCCAGCAGCGTGGGACTAGGGGGGTACGAGCAGTACTTC. The chain joins TRBV9 to TRBJ2-7, with 8 positions matching TRBD2. The CDR3 runs to 14 residues. J gave up 4 bases and V 2 bases, and 5 bases lay outside the gene matches. Germline lookup yields CDR1 SGDLS and CDR2 YYNGEE.

The chain is built from TRBV5-1 and TRBJ2-5, with 9 bases that match TRBD1. The assigned J gene may be wrong: the sequence end matches TRBJ2-7 better. This CDR3 spans 15 amino acids. Germline V gene data show CDR1 as SGHRS and CDR2 as YFSETQ. CDR3 DNA: TGCGCCAGCAGCTCTCCGGGACAGGGACTGATCGAGCAGTACTTC. This sequence encodes CASSSPGQGLIEQYF.

This clone appeared once. The CDR3 loop reads CASSVRGRMNTEAFF. The DNA of the CDR3 is TGTGCCAGCAGCGTCAGGGGAAGGATGAACACTGAAGCTTTCTTT. The rearrangement joins TRBV27 to TRBJ1-1; D may be TRBD1 (6 bases). Germline lookup yields CDR1 MNHEY and CDR2 SMNVEV (reference sequence). Trimming cost V 6 bases and J 0 bases, with 14 bases left between them. This CDR3 has 15 amino acids.

This chain links TRBV5-5 with TRBJ2-7, with D perhaps TRBD1 (6 bases). The CDR3 covers 15 residues. The germline V and J ends were trimmed by 7 bases and 3 bases, with 20 bases remaining between them. CDR1 SGHKS and CDR2 YYEKEE come from the germline V gene (reference sequence). CDR3: CASRLQGNRDYEQYF. The CDR3, as DNA: TGTGCCAGCCGGTTGCAGGGGAACAGGGACTACGAGCAGTACTTC. The whole variable domain, filled in from reference TRBV5-5 and TRBJ2-7, reads DAGVTQSPTHLIKTRGQQVTLRCSPISGHKSVSWYQQVLGQGPQFIFQYYEKEERGRGNFPDRFSARQFPNYSSELNVNALLLGDSALYLCASRLQGNRDYEQYFGPGTRLTVT.

The V call is TRBV5-1, the J call TRBJ2-5; possible D gene TRBD1, 5 bases. The CDR3 is 14 amino acids. The V and J ends lost 4 bases and 1 base respectively, with 11 bases between them. In germline, CDR1 is SGHRS, CDR2 YFSETQ. The CDR3 here is CASSPMGPQETQYF. CDR3 DNA sequence: TGCGCCAGCAGCCCGATGGGGCCCCAAGAGACCCAGTACTTC. The full variable domain, in which reference TRBV5-1 and TRBJ2-5 provide the parts outside the CDR3, is KAGVTQTPRYLIKTRGQQVTLSCSPISGHRSVSWYQQTPGQGLQFLFEYFSETQRNKGNFPGRFSGRQFSNSRSEMNVSTLELGDSALYLCASSPMGPQETQYFGPGTRLLVL.

This clone was detected once. The chain carries TRBV9 and TRBJ1-1; D gene unclear. The germline V gene has CDR1 SGDLS and CDR2 YYNGEE. V lost 6 bases and J lost 3, with 12 bases in between. CDR3 length equals 13 residues. This chain's CDR3 is CASILLGDTEAFF. The DNA for the CDR3 is TGTGCCAGCATCCTTTTGGGAGACACTGAAGCTTTCTTT.

The rearrangement joins TRBV4-1 to TRBJ2-7, with a possible D match to TRBD2 (6 bases). Per germline, CDR1 MGHRA and CDR2 YSYEKL. CDR3 size: 15 residues. Trimming removed 2 bases from V and 0 bases from J, with 11 bases in between. CDR3 loop: CASSQLGLPSYEQYF. The CDR3 nucleotides read TGCGCCAGCAGCCAATTGGGACTTCCCTCCTACGAGCAGTACTTC.

The chain has TRBV19 and TRBJ1-2, with TRBD1 identical over 7 bases. CDR1 and CDR2 from the germline V gene are LNHDA and SQIVND (reference sequence). After removal of 7 bases from V and 4 bases from J, the junction contained 6 bases not matched to a gene. CDR3 length: 13 residues. The CDR3 is CASTMGTVYGYTF. The CDR3 DNA is TGTGCCAGTACGATGGGGACAGTCTATGGCTACACCTTC.

The V and J genes are TRBV7-2 and TRBJ2-3; the match to TRBD1 covers 12 bases. Germline-derived CDR1 and CDR2 are SGHTA and FQGNSA. CDR3 length: 15 amino acids. J lost 6 bases, V lost 1 base, and 2 bases had no gene match. CDR3 sequence: CASSLGGTGGDTQYF. The CDR3 DNA reads as TGTGCCAGCAGCTTAGGGGGGACAGGGGGCGATACGCAGTATTTT. The complete variable domain, with remaining parts taken from reference TRBV7-2 and TRBJ2-3, reads GAGVSQSPSNKVTEKGKDVELRCDPISGHTALYWYRQSLGQGLEFLIYFQGNSAPDKSGLPSDRFSAERTGGSVSTLTIQRTQQEDSAVYLCASSLGGTGGDTQYFGPGTRLTVL.

This clone has just a few counts. The J gene is TRBJ2-5, the V gene TRBV21-1; TRBD2 reflects the table's D call only, with no check against the DNA. TRBV21-1 is classified as a pseudogene. The CDR3 totals 15 residues. The CDR3 sequence is CASRELAGGEETQYF. CDR3 bases: TGTGCCAGCCGAGAACTAGCGGGGGGGGAGGAGACCCAGTACTTC.

CDR3 sequence: CAWSVPGGMHYEQYF. The CDR3 nucleotides are TGTGCCTGGAGTGTACCCGGAGGTATGCACTACGAGCAGTACTTC. The V gene is TRBV30, the J gene TRBJ2-7; D is possibly TRBD2 (5 bases). Germline V gene lookup returns CDR1 GTSNPN and CDR2 SVGIG (reference sequence). The CDR3 runs 15 residues. V was shortened by 0 bases and J by 3 bases, with 15 bases between the two germline ends. Full variable domain (missing parts from reference TRBV30 and TRBJ2-7): SQTIHQWPATLVQPVGSPLSLECTVEGTSNPNLYWYRQAAGRGLQLLFYSVGIGQISSEVPQNLSASRPQDRQFILSSKKLLLSDSGFYLCAWSVPGGMHYEQYFGPGTRLTVT.

The chain recombines TRBV19 with TRBJ1-1; no clear D. Trimming pared 4 bases from V and 5 bases from J, leaving 8 bases between. The CDR3 is made up of 12 amino acids. Germline V gene sequence: CDR1 LNHDA, CDR2 SQIVND (reference sequence). Written as DNA, the CDR3 is TGTGCCAGTAGTAGGCCGAAGACTGAAGCTTTCTTT. Protein product: CASSRPKTEAFF.

The chain recombines TRBV9 with TRBJ1-2, with D unresolved. The CDR3 spans 16 residues. Looked up from germline, CDR1 is SGDLS and CDR2 is YYNGEE. Trimming removed 0 bases at V and 1 base at J, with 13 bases between. CDR3 DNA sequence: TGTGCCAGCAGCGTAGCGATGAGGGTCCATAACTATGGCTACACCTTC. Protein sequence: CASSVAMRVHNYGYTF. Together with reference TRBV9 and TRBJ1-2, the CDR3 gives the full variable domain: DSGVTQTPKHLITATGQRVTLRCSPRSGDLSVYWYQQSLDQGLQFLIQYYNGEERAKGNILERFSAQQFPDLHSELNLSSLELGDSALYFCASSVAMRVHNYGYTFGSGTRLTVV.

The chain has TRBV2 and TRBJ2-7; a weak D match, TRBD2 (5 bases). V was trimmed by 7 bases and J by 1 base, leaving 14 bases between them. Germline CDR1 SNHLY, CDR2 FYNNEI. The length of the CDR3 is 14 residues. This CDR3 is CASILPGGSYEQYF. The CDR3 region has the DNA TGTGCCAGCATTCTGCCAGGAGGATCCTACGAGCAGTACTTC.

This clone was seen only once. V is TRBV7-2 and J is TRBJ2-3; 11 positions agree with TRBD2. This CDR3 region has 15 residues. Germline assignment: CDR1 SGHTA and CDR2 FQGNSA. V was clipped by 7 bases and J by 8 bases; unmatched bases: 11. This CDR3 reads CASMGSGGGGGTQYF. The CDR3 bases are TGTGCCAGCATGGGTAGCGGGGGGGGCGGGGGTACGCAGTATTTT.

The chain is built from TRBV14 and TRBJ2-1; 8 nucleotides align to TRBD2. V was clipped by 1 base and J by 9 bases; unmatched bases: 8. The V gene's germline CDR1 is SGHDN and CDR2 FVKESK. This CDR3 spans 15 amino acids. The CDR3 protein is CASSQVHGGGGEQFF. The CDR3 coding sequence is TGTGCCAGCAGCCAAGTTCACGGGGGGGGCGGTGAGCAGTTCTTC. Based on the CDR3 plus reference TRBV14 and TRBJ2-1, the full variable domain is EAGVTQFPSHSVIEKGQTVTLRCDPISGHDNLYWYRRVMGKEIKFLLHFVKESKQDESGMPNNRFLAERTGGTYSTLKVQPAELEDSGVYFCASSQVHGGGGEQFFGPGTRLTVL.

The chain couples TRBV30 to TRBJ2-7; no firm D call. This CDR3 region has 11 residues. V dropped 0 bases and J dropped 4 bases, with 4 bases sitting between them. Germline V gene data show CDR1 as GTSNPN and CDR2 as SVGIG (reference sequence). CDR3 region: CAWSVRYEQYF. CDR3 in DNA: TGTGCCTGGAGTGTACGGTACGAGCAGTACTTC.

The chain links TRBV5-1 to TRBJ1-6; D perhaps matches TRBD1 (5 bases). This CDR3 has 17 residues. V lost 3 bases, J lost 5 bases, and 18 bases lay in between. Germline CDR1 reads SGHRS; CDR2 reads YFSETQ. CDR3: CASSSMGLNTDNSPLHF. For the CDR3, the DNA is TGCGCCAGCAGCTCGATGGGACTGAATACCGATAATTCACCCCTCCACTTT.

The genes are TRBV10-3 and TRBJ1-3; D unclear. The CDR3 spans 16 residues. Germline V gene sequence: CDR1 ENHRY, CDR2 SYGVKD. Trimming left V 5 bases short and J 0 bases short, with 14 bases between. The CDR3 protein is CAISSEGLFSGNTIYF. In nucleotides, the CDR3 is TGTGCCATCAGTTCAGAGGGTCTGTTCTCTGGAAACACCATATATTTT.

Notes on this clone: No conserved phenylalanine or tryptophan is present at the end of the CDR3, so a read error is the likely explanation. It is unclear where the CDR3 begins or ends on the DNA, so no DNA is shown, and the CDR3 is as TCRdb lists it. V usage is TRBV11-2 and J usage is TRBJ2-7; TRBD1 reflects the table's D call only, with no check against the DNA. With termini counted, the CDR3 has 11 amino acids. Germline V lookup: CDR1 SGHAT, CDR2 FQNNGV. CDR3 residues: CASSQNRDREL.

The chain employs TRBV27 and TRBJ1-4, with TRBD1 matching over 9 bases. CDR3 length: 15 residues. Unmatched junction bases numbered 8, after V lost 5 bases and J lost 7 bases. The germline V gene encodes CDR1 MNHEY and CDR2 SMNVEV (reference sequence). DNA for the CDR3: TGTGCCAGCAGTATCCACAGGGGGCGGGGTGAAAAACTGTTTTTT. Protein sequence: CASSIHRGRGEKLFF.